The present T cell receptor (beta chain) was sequenced within a study of control samples from healthy donors and cancer patients. Assay: immunoSEQ multiplex PCR; the TCRdb copy retains only in-frame clones and omits some. The table includes 400,000 to 500,000 clones, around nine tenths detected once. V was clipped by 7 bases and J by 4 bases; unmatched bases: 7. CDR3 length: 14 amino acids. Germline V gene sequence: CDR1 MDHEN, CDR2 SYDVKM. This rearrangement joins TRBV28 to TRBJ1-5; TRBD1 agrees at 7 bases. The source material was PBMCs. This receptor was taken from a man in his forties with head and neck cancer. CDR3 DNA: TGTGCCAGCACCTTGGGGACAGATAATCAGCCCCAGCATTTT. It is translated as CASTLGTDNQPQHF. The entire variable domain, with the rest obtained from reference TRBV28 and TRBJ1-5, is as follows: DVKVTQSSRYLVKRTGEKVFLECVQDMDHENMFWYRQDPGLGLRLIYFSYDVKMKEKGDIPEGYSVSREKKERFSLILESASTNQTSMYLCASTLGTDNQPQHFGDGTRLSIL.